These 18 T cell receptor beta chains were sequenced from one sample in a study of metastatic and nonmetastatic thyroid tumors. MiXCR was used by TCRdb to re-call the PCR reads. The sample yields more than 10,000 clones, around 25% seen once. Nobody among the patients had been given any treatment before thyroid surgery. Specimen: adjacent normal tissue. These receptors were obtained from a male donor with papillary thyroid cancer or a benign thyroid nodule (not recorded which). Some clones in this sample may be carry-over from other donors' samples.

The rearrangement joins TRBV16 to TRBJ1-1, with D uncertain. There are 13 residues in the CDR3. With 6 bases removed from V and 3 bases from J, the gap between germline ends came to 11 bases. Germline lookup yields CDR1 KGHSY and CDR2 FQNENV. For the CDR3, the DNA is TGTGCCAGCAGTGGTCTATCGCACACTGAAGCTTTCTTT. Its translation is CASSGLSHTEAFF.

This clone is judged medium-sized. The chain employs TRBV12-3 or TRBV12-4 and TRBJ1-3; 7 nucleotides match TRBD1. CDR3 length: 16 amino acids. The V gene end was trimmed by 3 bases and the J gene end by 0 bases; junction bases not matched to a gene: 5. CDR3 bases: TGTGCCAGCAGTTTGGGGACAGCAGCCTCTGGAAACACCATATATTTT. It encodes CASSLGTAASGNTIYF.

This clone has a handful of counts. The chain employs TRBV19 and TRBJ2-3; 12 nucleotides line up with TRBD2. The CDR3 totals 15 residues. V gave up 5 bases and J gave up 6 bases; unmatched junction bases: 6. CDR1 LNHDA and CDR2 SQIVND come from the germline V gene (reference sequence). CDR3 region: CASSLGLAGLDTQYF. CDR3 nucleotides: TGTGCCAGTAGTCTAGGACTAGCGGGGTTGGATACGCAGTATTTT.

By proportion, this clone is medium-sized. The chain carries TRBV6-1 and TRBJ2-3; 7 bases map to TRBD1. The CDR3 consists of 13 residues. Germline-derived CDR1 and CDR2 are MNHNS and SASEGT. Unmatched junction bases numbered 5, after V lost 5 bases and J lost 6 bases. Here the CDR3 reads CASSMKGADTQYF. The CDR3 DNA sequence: TGTGCCAGCAGTATGAAGGGGGCGGATACGCAGTATTTT.

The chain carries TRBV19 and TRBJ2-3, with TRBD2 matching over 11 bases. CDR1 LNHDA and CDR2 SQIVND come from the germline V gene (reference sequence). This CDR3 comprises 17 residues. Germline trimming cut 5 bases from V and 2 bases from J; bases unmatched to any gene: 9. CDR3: CASSPILAGDDTDTQYF. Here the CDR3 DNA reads TGTGCCAGTAGTCCAATACTAGCGGGAGACGACACAGATACGCAGTATTTT. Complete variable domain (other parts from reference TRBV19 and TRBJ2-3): DGGITQSPKYLFRKEGQNVTLSCEQNLNHDAMYWYRQDPGQGLRLIYYSQIVNDFQKGDIAEGYSVSREKKESFPLTVTSAQKNPTAFYLCASSPILAGDDTDTQYFGPGTRLTVL.

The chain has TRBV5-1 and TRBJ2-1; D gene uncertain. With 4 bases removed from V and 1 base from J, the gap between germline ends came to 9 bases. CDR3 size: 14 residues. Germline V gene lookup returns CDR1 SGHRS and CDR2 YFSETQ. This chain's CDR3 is CASSLTPSYNEQFF. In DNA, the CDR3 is TGCGCCAGCAGCCTGACTCCTTCCTACAATGAGCAGTTCTTC.

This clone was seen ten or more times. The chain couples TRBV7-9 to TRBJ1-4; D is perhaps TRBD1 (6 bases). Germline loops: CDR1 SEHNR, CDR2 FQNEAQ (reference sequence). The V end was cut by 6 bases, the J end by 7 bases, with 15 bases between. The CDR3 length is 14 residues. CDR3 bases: TGTGCCAGCAGTCATAGGGGGTCAAGTGAAAAACTGTTTTTT. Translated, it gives CASSHRGSSEKLFF.

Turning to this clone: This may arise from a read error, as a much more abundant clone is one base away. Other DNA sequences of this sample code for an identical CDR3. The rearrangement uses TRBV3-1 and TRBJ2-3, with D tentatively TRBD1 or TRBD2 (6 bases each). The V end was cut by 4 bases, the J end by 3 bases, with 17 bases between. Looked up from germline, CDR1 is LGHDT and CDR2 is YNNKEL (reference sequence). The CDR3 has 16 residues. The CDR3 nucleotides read TGTGCCAGCAGCCCGCTGGCTGGGGGGCAGACAGATACGCAGTATTTT. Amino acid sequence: CASSPLAGGQTDTQYF.

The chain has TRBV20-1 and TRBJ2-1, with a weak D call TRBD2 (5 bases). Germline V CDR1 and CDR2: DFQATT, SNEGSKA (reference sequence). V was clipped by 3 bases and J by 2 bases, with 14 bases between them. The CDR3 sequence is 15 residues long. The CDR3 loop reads CSASSEGGTYNEQFF. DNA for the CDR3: TGCAGTGCTAGTAGTGAAGGAGGAACCTACAATGAGCAGTTCTTC.

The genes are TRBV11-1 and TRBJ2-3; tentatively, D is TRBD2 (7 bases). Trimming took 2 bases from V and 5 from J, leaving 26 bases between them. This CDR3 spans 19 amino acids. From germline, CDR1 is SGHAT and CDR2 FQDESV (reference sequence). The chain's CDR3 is CASSLRFAGEGEQVDTQYF. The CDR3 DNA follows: TGTGCCAGCAGCTTACGCTTCGCGGGAGAGGGGGAGCAGGTAGATACGCAGTATTTT.

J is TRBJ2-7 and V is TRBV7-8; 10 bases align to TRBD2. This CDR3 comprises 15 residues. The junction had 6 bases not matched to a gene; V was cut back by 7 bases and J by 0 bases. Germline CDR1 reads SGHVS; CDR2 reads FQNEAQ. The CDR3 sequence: CASNRGLAASYEQYF. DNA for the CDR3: TGTGCCAGCAATCGAGGACTAGCGGCCTCCTACGAGCAGTACTTC.

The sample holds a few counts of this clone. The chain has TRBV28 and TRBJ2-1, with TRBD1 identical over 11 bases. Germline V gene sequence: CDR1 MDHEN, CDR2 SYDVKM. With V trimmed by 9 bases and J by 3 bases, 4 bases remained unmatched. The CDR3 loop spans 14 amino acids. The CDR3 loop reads CASGTGGYYNEQFF. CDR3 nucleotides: TGTGCCAGTGGGACAGGGGGTTACTACAATGAGCAGTTCTTC.

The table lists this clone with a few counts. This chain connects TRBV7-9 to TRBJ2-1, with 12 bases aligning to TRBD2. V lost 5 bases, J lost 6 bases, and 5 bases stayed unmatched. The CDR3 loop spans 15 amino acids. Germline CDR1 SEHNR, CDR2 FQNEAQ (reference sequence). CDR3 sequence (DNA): TGTGCCAGCAGCCCGCAACTAGCGGGAGGCAATGAGCAGTTCTTC. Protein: CASSPQLAGGNEQFF.

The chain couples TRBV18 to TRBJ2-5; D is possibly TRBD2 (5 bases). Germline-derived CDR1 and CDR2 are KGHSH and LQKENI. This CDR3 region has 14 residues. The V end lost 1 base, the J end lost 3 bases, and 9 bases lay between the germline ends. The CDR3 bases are TGTGCCAGCTCACCACTAGCGCTGAAAGAGACCCAGTACTTC. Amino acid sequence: CASSPLALKETQYF.

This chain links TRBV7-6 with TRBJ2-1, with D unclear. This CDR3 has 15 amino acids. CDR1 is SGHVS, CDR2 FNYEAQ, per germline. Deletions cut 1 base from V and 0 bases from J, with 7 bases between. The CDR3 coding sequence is TGTGCCAGCAGCTTAGAGGGTAACTCCTACAATGAGCAGTTCTTC. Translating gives CASSLEGNSYNEQFF.

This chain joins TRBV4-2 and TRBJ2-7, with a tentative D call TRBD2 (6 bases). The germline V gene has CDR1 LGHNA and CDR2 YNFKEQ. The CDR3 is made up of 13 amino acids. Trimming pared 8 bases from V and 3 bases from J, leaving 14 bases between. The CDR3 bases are TGTGCCAGCCAGGAGGGGAAGGACTACGAGCAGTACTTC. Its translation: CASQEGKDYEQYF.

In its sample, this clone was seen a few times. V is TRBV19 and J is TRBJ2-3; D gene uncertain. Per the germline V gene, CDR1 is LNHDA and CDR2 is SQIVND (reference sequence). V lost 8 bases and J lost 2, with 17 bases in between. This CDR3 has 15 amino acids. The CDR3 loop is CASSQLLGYTDTQYF. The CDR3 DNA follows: TGTGCCAGTTCCCAACTACTCGGATACACAGATACGCAGTATTTT. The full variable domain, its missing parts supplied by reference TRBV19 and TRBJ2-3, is DGGITQSPKYLFRKEGQNVTLSCEQNLNHDAMYWYRQDPGQGLRLIYYSQIVNDFQKGDIAEGYSVSREKKESFPLTVTSAQKNPTAFYLCASSQLLGYTDTQYFGPGTRLTVL.

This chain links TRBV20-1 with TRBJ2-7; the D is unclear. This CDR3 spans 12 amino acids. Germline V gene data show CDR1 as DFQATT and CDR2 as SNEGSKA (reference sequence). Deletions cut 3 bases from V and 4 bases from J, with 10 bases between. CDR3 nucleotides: TGCAGTGCTAGTCTAGGGCCTTACGAGCAGTACTTC. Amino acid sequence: CSASLGPYEQYF.